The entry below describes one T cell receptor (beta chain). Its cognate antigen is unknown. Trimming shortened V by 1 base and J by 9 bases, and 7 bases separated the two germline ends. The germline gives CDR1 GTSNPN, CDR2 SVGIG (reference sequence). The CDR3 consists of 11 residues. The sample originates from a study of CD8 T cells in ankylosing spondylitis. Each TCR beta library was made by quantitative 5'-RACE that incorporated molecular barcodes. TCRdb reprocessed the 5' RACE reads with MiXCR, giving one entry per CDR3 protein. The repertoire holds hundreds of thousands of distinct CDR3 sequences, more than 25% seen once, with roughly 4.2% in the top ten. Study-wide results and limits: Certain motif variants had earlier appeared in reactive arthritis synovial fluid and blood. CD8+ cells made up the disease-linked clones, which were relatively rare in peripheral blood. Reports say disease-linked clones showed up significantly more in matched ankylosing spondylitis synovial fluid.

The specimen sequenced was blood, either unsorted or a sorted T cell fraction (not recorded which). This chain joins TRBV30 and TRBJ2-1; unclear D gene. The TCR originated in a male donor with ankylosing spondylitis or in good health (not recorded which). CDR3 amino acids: CAWSGLGEQFF. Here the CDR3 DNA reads TGTGCCTGGAGTGGATTGGGTGAGCAGTTCTTC. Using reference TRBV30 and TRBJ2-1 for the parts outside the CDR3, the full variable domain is SQTIHQWPATLVQPVGSPLSLECTVEGTSNPNLYWYRQAAGRGLQLLFYSVGIGQISSEVPQNLSASRPQDRQFILSSKKLLLSDSGFYLCAWSGLGEQFFGPGTRLTVL.